What follows are 22 T cell receptor beta chains derived from one specimen sequenced in a study of beta chain features in type 1 diabetes (dated by TCRdb to the late 2010s). The study at large found these results: In all four CD4+ subsets, TCRB CDR3 length was moderately but significantly shorter in type 1 diabetes patients.

No antigens are known for them. The library relied on the immunoSEQ multiplex PCR assay. The entire isolated RNA was reverse transcribed using the High Capacity cDNA Reverse Transcription Kit, and thus expressed TCRB transcripts were sequenced. The immuneACCESS repertoire file appears here via TCRdb, limited to in-frame rearrangements. These files lack a portion of the clones; in checked studies, under half of the deficit traces to unresolved V genes, and the cause of the others is not known. The table for this sample lists tens of thousands of clones; roughly 39% of them were counted only once. About 1.5% of the sample comes from the top ten. Material: Tregs from blood. The cell subset or site label for this specimen denotes: regulatory CD4+ T cells. The receptor source for this set is a man aged 30 to 39 with type 1 diabetes.

This clone was observed a handful of times. This sequence joins TRBV29-1 and TRBJ2-1, with TRBD2 identical over 14 bases. J lost 9 bases, V lost 6 bases, and 4 bases had no gene match. Germline CDR1 SQVTM, CDR2 ANQGSEA. The CDR3 spans 13 residues. CDR3 region: CSVTGTSGSEQFF. DNA for the CDR3: TGCAGCGTCACCGGGACTAGCGGGAGTGAGCAGTTCTTC.

This clone was observed a handful of times. CDR3: CASRADSNQPQHF. Written as DNA, the CDR3 is TGTGCCAGCAGGGCAGATAGCAATCAGCCCCAGCATTTT. V and J are TRBV2 and TRBJ1-5; D gene ambiguous. Germline V gives CDR1 SNHLY, CDR2 FYNNEI. The CDR3 is made up of 13 amino acids. Between the trimmed V and J ends, which lost 6 bases and 0 bases, there was a span of 6 bases.

This clone turned up a few times. The chain couples TRBV7-2 to TRBJ2-1, with TRBD2 matching over 10 bases. This CDR3 is 15 amino acids long. The V and J ends lost 5 bases and 10 bases, in that order; junction bases with no gene match: 11. Looked up from germline, CDR1 is SGHTA and CDR2 is FQGNSA. The CDR3 reads CASSPIAGGISEQFF. The CDR3 region has the DNA TGTGCCAGCAGCCCTATAGCGGGAGGAATTTCGGAGCAGTTCTTC. Full variable domain (rest looked up from reference TRBV7-2 and TRBJ2-1): GAGVSQSPSNKVTEKGKDVELRCDPISGHTALYWYRQSLGQGLEFLIYFQGNSAPDKSGLPSDRFSAERTGGSVSTLTIQRTQQEDSAVYLCASSPIAGGISEQFFGPGTRLTVL.

This clone was observed a few times. The gene calls are TRBV29-1 and TRBJ2-7, with 9 bases fitting TRBD2. This CDR3 has 12 residues. The V gene end was trimmed by 7 bases and the J gene end by 3 bases; junction bases not matched to a gene: 4. The germline V gene encodes CDR1 SQVTM and CDR2 ANQGSEA. The DNA of the CDR3 is TGCAGCGGGACTAGCGCCGACTACGAGCAGTACTTC. Its translation is CSGTSADYEQYF.

This chain joins TRBV6-5 and TRBJ2-7, with 7 bases lining up with TRBD1. CDR1 and CDR2 (germline): MNHEY, SVGAGI. V shed 5 bases, J shed 4 bases, and the junction held 5 bases outside the gene matches. This CDR3 region has 13 residues. CDR3 bases: TGTGCCAGCAGTACAGGGACAGCATACGAGCAGTACTTC. Amino acids: CASSTGTAYEQYF.

V is TRBV5-4 and J is TRBJ1-2, with D maybe TRBD1 (6 bases). With 6 bases removed from V and 2 bases from J, the gap between germline ends came to 20 bases. The CDR3 spans 16 residues. Germline V gene sequence: CDR1 SGHNT, CDR2 YYREEE (reference sequence). CDR3 DNA: TGTGCCAGCACCTTTCCTGGCCGGGGGGCGAACTATGGCTACACCTTC. Translating gives CASTFPGRGANYGYTF. Combining the CDR3 with reference TRBV5-4 and TRBJ1-2 gives the whole variable domain ETGVTQSPTHLIKTRGQQVTLRCSSQSGHNTVSWYQQALGQGPQFIFQYYREEENGRGNFPPRFSGLQFPNYSSELNVNALELDDSALYLCASTFPGRGANYGYTFGSGTRLTVV.

This sequence joins TRBV7-9 and TRBJ2-5; D may be TRBD1 (5 bases). The CDR3 contains 13 residues. V lost 4 bases and J 2 bases, leaving 8 bases between the germline ends. CDR1 and CDR2 from the germline V gene are SEHNR and FQNEAQ (reference sequence). CDR3 residues: CASSYQGQETQYF. The CDR3 DNA reads as TGTGCCAGCAGCTACCAGGGACAAGAGACCCAGTACTTC.

This sequence joins TRBV2 and TRBJ2-1; the match to TRBD2 covers 7 bases. The V gene's germline CDR1 is SNHLY and CDR2 FYNNEI. Trimming at V came to 4 bases and at J to 3 bases, leaving 6 bases not matched to a gene. This CDR3 is 15 amino acids long. CDR3 sequence (DNA): TGTGCCAGCAGTGGGCGGGACTATAACTACAATGAGCAGTTCTTC. Residues: CASSGRDYNYNEQFF.

A few counts support this clone. J is TRBJ1-4 and V is TRBV13; 7 bases align to TRBD1. In germline, CDR1 is PRHDT, CDR2 FYEKMQ (reference sequence). The CDR3 is made up of 16 amino acids. With 5 bases clipped from V and 5 bases from J, the junction kept 11 bases outside the gene matches. The CDR3 spells CASSLRQGGRNEKLFF. The DNA for the CDR3 is TGTGCCAGCAGCCTTCGACAGGGTGGGAGGAATGAAAAACTGTTTTTT.

This chain joins TRBV7-2 and TRBJ2-2; the match to TRBD2 covers 8 bases. CDR3 length: 17 residues. Germline-derived CDR1 and CDR2 are SGHTA and FQGNSA. The trim removed 5 bases at V and 9 bases at J, leaving 17 bases unmatched. CDR3 protein: CASSRLAGTSNTRELFF. Written as DNA, the CDR3 is TGTGCCAGCAGCCGGTTAGCGGGGACTAGTAATACTCGGGAGCTGTTTTTT.

The rearrangement joins TRBV19 to TRBJ2-7, with 8 bases matching TRBD2. Trimming took 3 bases from V and 0 from J; bases not matched to a gene: 7. The CDR3 sequence is 16 residues long. From germline, CDR1 is LNHDA and CDR2 SQIVND (reference sequence). CDR3 amino acids: CASSIGHSGNSYEQYF. The CDR3 DNA reads as TGTGCCAGTAGTATCGGGCATAGCGGGAACTCCTACGAGCAGTACTTC.

Judged by abundance, this clone is medium-sized (0.01 to 0.1%). V gene TRBV10-3 combines with J gene TRBJ1-1; no definite D call. V was cut by 11 bases and J by 1 base, with 14 bases left in between. The germline V gene has CDR1 ENHRY and CDR2 SYGVKD. The CDR3 totals 13 residues. CDR3 sequence: CAVTKAENTEAFF. The CDR3 bases are TGTGCCGTTACTAAGGCAGAGAACACTGAAGCTTTCTTT.

The rearrangement links TRBV7-6 to TRBJ2-1; 13 nucleotides agree with TRBD2. J gave up 8 bases and V 5 bases, and 6 bases lay outside the gene matches. Germline-derived CDR1 and CDR2 are SGHVS and FNYEAQ. This CDR3 is 15 amino acids long. The chain's CDR3 is CASSRGLAGADEQFF. The CDR3 nucleotides read TGTGCCAGCAGCCGAGGACTAGCGGGAGCAGATGAGCAGTTCTTC.

This clone appeared a single time. This rearrangement joins TRBV7-9 to TRBJ1-2; 8 bases are a match to TRBD1. Per the germline V gene, CDR1 is SEHNR and CDR2 is FQNEAQ (reference sequence). J gave up 4 bases and V 1 base, and 2 bases lay outside the gene matches. The length of the CDR3 is 14 residues. CDR3 sequence (DNA): TGTGCCAGCAGCTTAGGACAGGGGAGCTATGGCTACACCTTC. Translating gives CASSLGQGSYGYTF.

This clone has only a few counts. This rearrangement joins TRBV5-1 to TRBJ2-1, with a tentative D call TRBD2 (7 bases). This CDR3 is built from 14 residues. Trimming took 3 bases from V and 10 from J, leaving 17 bases between them. Per the germline V gene, CDR1 is SGHRS and CDR2 is YFSETQ. The CDR3 region has the DNA TGCGCCAGCAGCTCCTACCGGGGGGCAGGCGAGCAGTTCTTC. This codes for CASSSYRGAGEQFF.

CDR3 region: CASSPREQNTEAFF. The CDR3, as DNA: TGTGCCAGCTCACCACGGGAGCAAAACACTGAAGCTTTCTTT. The V call is TRBV18, the J call TRBJ1-1; D gene uncertain. The V and J ends lost 1 base and 2 bases respectively, with 8 bases between them. Germline V CDR1 and CDR2: KGHSH, LQKENI. CDR3 size: 14 residues.

This clone was found a few times. V is TRBV6-1 and J is TRBJ2-3; 9 nucleotides match TRBD1. The ends lost 5 bases at V and 1 base at J; junction bases unmatched: 4. Germline CDR1 MNHNS, CDR2 SASEGT. The CDR3 has 15 residues. DNA for the CDR3: TGTGCCAGCAGTACAGGGGGCCGGGGCACAGATACGCAGTATTTT. Translation: CASSTGGRGTDTQYF.

The rearrangement joins TRBV28 to TRBJ1-4, with 10 bases aligning to TRBD1. V was pared by 6 bases and J by 8 bases, with 12 bases of the junction left unmatched. Germline CDR1 MDHEN, CDR2 SYDVKM. There are 16 residues in the CDR3. CDR3 protein: CASSERDRGLREKLFF. For the CDR3, the DNA is TGTGCCAGCAGCGAACGTGACAGGGGGCTTCGAGAAAAACTGTTTTTT.

This clone was seen more than once but under ten times. This rearrangement joins TRBV20-1 to TRBJ2-7; D might be TRBD2 (5 bases). V gave up 8 bases and J gave up 6 bases, with 11 bases separating them. CDR3 length: 10 residues. Germline lookup yields CDR1 DFQATT and CDR2 SNEGSKA (reference sequence). The CDR3 here is CSPRGFEQYF. The CDR3 DNA sequence: TGCAGTCCGCGAGGGTTCGAGCAGTACTTC.

V is TRBV19 and J is TRBJ2-7, with D uncertain. V was shortened by 6 bases and J by 1 base, with 16 bases between the two germline ends. The CDR3 length is 15 residues. The germline V gene encodes CDR1 LNHDA and CDR2 SQIVND (reference sequence). The CDR3 protein is CASSRYATGSYEQYF. The CDR3 DNA is TGTGCCAGTAGCCGATACGCGACTGGGTCCTACGAGCAGTACTTC.

Only a few counts were recorded for this clone. The V gene is TRBV18, the J gene TRBJ2-1, with D perhaps matching TRBD2 (5 bases). CDR3 size: 13 residues. Germline V lookup: CDR1 KGHSH, CDR2 LQKENI. The V gene lost 2 bases and the J gene lost 6 bases, with 8 bases spanning the gap. In DNA, the CDR3 is TGTGCCAGCTCACCAGAACTAGGCAATGAGCAGTTCTTC. This translates into CASSPELGNEQFF.

The V gene is TRBV18, the J gene TRBJ2-3; 7 bases fit TRBD2. Germline V gene lookup returns CDR1 KGHSH and CDR2 LQKENI. This CDR3 comprises 17 residues. The trim removed 1 base at V and 2 bases at J, leaving 9 bases unmatched. CDR3 DNA sequence: TGTGCCAGCTCACCACGGGGGACTAACCGCGACACAGATACGCAGTATTTT. As protein: CASSPRGTNRDTDTQYF.